One and the same sample provided the 16 T cell receptor beta chains below, sequenced in a study of brain T cells in children with intractable seizures. Profiled with immunoSEQ multiplex PCR; TCRdb holds only in-frame clones, not every one. Of 100,000 to 120,000 clones listed, 85% to 95% were seen once; the top ten hold more than 3%. Here the sequenced sample was peripheral blood, taken at surgery. These receptors were collected from a boy in the first two years of life with hemimegalencephaly and intractable seizures.

The gene calls are TRBV12-3 or TRBV12-4 and TRBJ2-2; D gene ambiguous. The CDR3 runs to 12 residues. The V end lost 3 bases, the J end lost 6 bases, and 5 bases lay between the germline ends. This CDR3 is CASSFMAGELFF. The CDR3, as DNA: TGTGCCAGCAGTTTTATGGCCGGGGAGCTGTTTTTT.

The genes are TRBV7-9 and TRBJ1-1; 10 nucleotides match TRBD1. CDR3 length: 15 amino acids. V was pared by 4 bases and J by 4 bases, with 6 bases of the junction left unmatched. Germline V gene data show CDR1 as SEHNR and CDR2 as FQNEAQ (reference sequence). The CDR3 loop reads CASSSTWTGGTEAFF. CDR3 sequence (DNA): TGTGCCAGCAGCTCAACATGGACAGGGGGCACTGAAGCTTTCTTT.

This clone was found once. This chain uses TRBV6-1 with TRBJ2-7; D gene unclear. The CDR3 length is 11 residues. V was cut by 2 bases and J by 7 bases, with 6 bases left in between. CDR1 is MNHNS and CDR2 is SASEGT in the germline V gene. This CDR3 is CASSEWGEQYF. DNA for the CDR3: TGTGCCAGCAGTGAATGGGGTGAGCAGTACTTC.

The rearrangement links TRBV27 to TRBJ2-1; D gene ambiguous. Trimming stripped 8 bases from V and 4 bases from J, with 9 bases between. CDR3 length equals 12 residues. Germline values: CDR1 MNHEY, CDR2 SMNVEV (reference sequence). CDR3 sequence (DNA): TGTGCCAGCGGAACTATTTACAATGAGCAGTTCTTC. Protein sequence: CASGTIYNEQFF.

V gene TRBV28 combines with J gene TRBJ2-7; TRBD1 matches 9 bases. Losses at the gene ends were 4 bases for V and 0 bases for J; bases not matched to a gene: 4. Germline lookup yields CDR1 MDHEN and CDR2 SYDVKM. The CDR3 totals 15 residues. The CDR3 loop is CASSYDRGISYEQYF. For the CDR3, the DNA is TGTGCCAGCAGTTACGACAGGGGGATCTCCTACGAGCAGTACTTC. Full variable domain (missing parts from reference TRBV28 and TRBJ2-7): DVKVTQSSRYLVKRTGEKVFLECVQDMDHENMFWYRQDPGLGLRLIYFSYDVKMKEKGDIPEGYSVSREKKERFSLILESASTNQTSMYLCASSYDRGISYEQYFGPGTRLTVT.

Of note for this clone: At the DNA level, this CDR3 is encoded by other sequences in the same sample as well. V usage is TRBV28 and J usage is TRBJ1-5; TRBD1 agrees at 8 bases. The V gene's germline CDR1 is MDHEN and CDR2 SYDVKM. After removal of 2 bases from V and 4 bases from J, the junction contained 1 base not matched to a gene. The CDR3 covers 14 residues. The CDR3 nucleotides are TGTGCCAGCAGTTTACAGGGGGCAAATCAGCCCCAGCATTTT. Amino acid sequence: CASSLQGANQPQHF.

The rearrangement uses TRBV11-3 and TRBJ2-7; tentatively, D is TRBD1 (6 bases). CDR1 is SGHNT and CDR2 is YENEEA in the germline V gene. V lost 4 bases and J lost 3, with 13 bases in between. The CDR3 is 14 residues long. The CDR3 bases are TGTGCCAGCAGCTCCACAGGGCCCCTCTACGAGCAGTACTTC. It encodes CASSSTGPLYEQYF.

The chain couples TRBV6-5 to TRBJ1-3; D is uncertain. From germline, CDR1 is MNHEY and CDR2 SVGAGI. The CDR3 length is 13 residues. With 6 bases removed from V and 0 bases from J, the gap between germline ends came to 6 bases. CDR3 bases: TGTGCCAGCAGCCGCTCCTCTGGAAACACCATATATTTT. It translates to CASSRSSGNTIYF.

The rearrangement links TRBV7-2 to TRBJ2-5; 11 bases fit TRBD2. The length of the CDR3 is 16 residues. From germline, CDR1 is SGHTA and CDR2 FQGNSA. V gave up 5 bases and J gave up 4 bases; unmatched junction bases: 9. The CDR3 sequence: CASSPRLAGLRETQYF. The CDR3 bases are TGTGCCAGCAGCCCCCGACTAGCGGGATTAAGAGAGACCCAGTACTTC. Full variable domain (outside the CDR3, taken from reference TRBV7-2 and TRBJ2-5): GAGVSQSPSNKVTEKGKDVELRCDPISGHTALYWYRQSLGQGLEFLIYFQGNSAPDKSGLPSDRFSAERTGGSVSTLTIQRTQQEDSAVYLCASSPRLAGLRETQYFGPGTRLLVL.

This clone has only one observation. The CDR3 is CASSASGALHF. DNA of the CDR3: TGTGCCAGTAGTGCCTCAGGGGCCCTCCACTTT. The gene calls are TRBV19 and TRBJ1-6; a weak D match, TRBD1 (6 bases). The CDR3 has 11 residues. The V and J ends lost 5 bases and 14 bases respectively, with 10 bases between them. Germline V lookup: CDR1 LNHDA, CDR2 SQIVND (reference sequence).

V is TRBV24-1 and J is TRBJ2-1; TRBD2 matches 9 bases. After removal of 5 bases from V and 2 bases from J, the junction contained 6 bases not matched to a gene. Germline V gives CDR1 KGHDR, CDR2 SFDVKD. CDR3 size: 16 residues. CDR3 DNA: TGTGCCACCAGTGTTCATAGCGGGAGTCCCTACAATGAGCAGTTCTTC. Translating gives CATSVHSGSPYNEQFF.

J is TRBJ1-3 and V is TRBV2; the D gene is possibly TRBD1 (6 bases). This CDR3 is 15 amino acids long. CDR1 is SNHLY and CDR2 is FYNNEI in the germline V gene. Trimming cost V 1 base and J 6 bases, with 13 bases left between them. The CDR3 nucleotides are TGTGCCAGCAGTGAAGGGACGCGACAGGCAAACACCATATATTTT. Translating it yields CASSEGTRQANTIYF. The whole variable domain, remainder taken from reference TRBV2 and TRBJ1-3, is EPEVTQTPSHQVTQMGQEVILRCVPISNHLYFYWYRQILGQKVEFLVSFYNNEISEKSEIFDDQFSVERPDGSNFTLKIRSTKLEDSAMYFCASSEGTRQANTIYFGEGSWLTVV.

About this clone itself: The same CDR3 is also encoded by other DNA sequences in this sample. The chain couples TRBV25-1 to TRBJ2-1; D remains unclear. Germline CDR1 is MGHDK and CDR2 is SYGVNS. The CDR3 is 13 residues long. V was clipped by 1 base and J by 6 bases, with 7 bases between them. The CDR3 sequence is CASSEFGGNEQFF. In nucleotides, the CDR3 is TGTGCCAGCAGTGAATTCGGTGGCAATGAGCAGTTCTTC.

This clone has a handful of counts. The V call is TRBV7-2, the J call TRBJ2-7, with 7 bases fitting TRBD1. CDR1 is SGHTA and CDR2 is FQGNSA in the germline V gene. This CDR3 region has 14 residues. V dropped 4 bases and J dropped 4; count of bases not matched to a gene: 7. The DNA of the CDR3 is TGTGCCAGCAGCTCCCCGTCCAGGGGGTACGAGCAGTACTTC. Amino acids: CASSSPSRGYEQYF.

The rearrangement links TRBV12-5 to TRBJ2-1; tentatively, D is TRBD2 (6 bases). In germline, CDR1 is LGHNT, CDR2 FRNRAP. This CDR3 is built from 13 residues. Trimming pared 0 bases from V and 9 bases from J, leaving 9 bases between. The CDR3 region is CASGLVRGGEQFF. The CDR3 coding sequence is TGTGCTAGTGGTTTGGTAAGGGGAGGTGAGCAGTTCTTC.

The rearrangement links TRBV5-1 to TRBJ2-7; maybe TRBD1 (6 bases). Between the trimmed V and J ends, which lost 5 bases and 2 bases, there was a span of 11 bases. Germline CDR1 is SGHRS and CDR2 is YFSETQ. The CDR3 is 13 residues long. DNA for the CDR3: TGCGCCAGCAGTCCGGACAGTACCTACGAGCAGTACTTC. It translates to CASSPDSTYEQYF.